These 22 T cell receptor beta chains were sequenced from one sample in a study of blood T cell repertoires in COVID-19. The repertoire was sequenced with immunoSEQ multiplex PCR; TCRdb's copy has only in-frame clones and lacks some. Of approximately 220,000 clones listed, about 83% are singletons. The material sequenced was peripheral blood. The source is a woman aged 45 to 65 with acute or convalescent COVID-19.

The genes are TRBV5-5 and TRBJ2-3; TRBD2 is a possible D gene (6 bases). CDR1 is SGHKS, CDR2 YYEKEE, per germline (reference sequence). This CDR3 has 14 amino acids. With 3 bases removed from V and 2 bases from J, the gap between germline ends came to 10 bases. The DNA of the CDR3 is TGTGCCAGCAGCTCTTGGGACTTCACAGATACGCAGTATTTT. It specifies CASSSWDFTDTQYF.

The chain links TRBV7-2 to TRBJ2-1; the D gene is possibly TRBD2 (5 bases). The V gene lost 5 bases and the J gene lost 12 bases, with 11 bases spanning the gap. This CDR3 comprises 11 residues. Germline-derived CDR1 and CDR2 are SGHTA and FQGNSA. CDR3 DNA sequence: TGTGCCAGCAGCCCACGGACTGGGCAGTTCTTC. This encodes CASSPRTGQFF.

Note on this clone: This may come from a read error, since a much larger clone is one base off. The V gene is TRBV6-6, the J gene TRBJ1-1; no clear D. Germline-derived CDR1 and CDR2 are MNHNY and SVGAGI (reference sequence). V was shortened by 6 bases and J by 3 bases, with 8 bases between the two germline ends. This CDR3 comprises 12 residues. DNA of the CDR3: TGTGCCAGCAGCTCCCAGGACACTGAAGCTTTCTTT. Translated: CASSSQDTEAFF.

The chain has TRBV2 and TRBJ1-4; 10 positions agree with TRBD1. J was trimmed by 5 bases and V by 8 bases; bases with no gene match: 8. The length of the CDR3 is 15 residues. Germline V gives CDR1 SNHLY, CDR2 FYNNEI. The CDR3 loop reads CASRQRDRGNEKLFF. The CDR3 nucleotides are TGTGCCAGCCGACAGAGGGACAGGGGAAATGAAAAACTGTTTTTT.

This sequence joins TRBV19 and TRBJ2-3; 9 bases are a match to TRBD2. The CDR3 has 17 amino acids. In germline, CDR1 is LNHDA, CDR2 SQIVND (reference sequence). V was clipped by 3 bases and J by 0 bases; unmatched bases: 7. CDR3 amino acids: CASSMTSGSLSTDTQYF. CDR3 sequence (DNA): TGTGCCAGTAGTATGACTAGCGGCAGCCTTAGCACAGATACGCAGTATTTT. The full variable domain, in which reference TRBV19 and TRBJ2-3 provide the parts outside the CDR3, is DGGITQSPKYLFRKEGQNVTLSCEQNLNHDAMYWYRQDPGQGLRLIYYSQIVNDFQKGDIAEGYSVSREKKESFPLTVTSAQKNPTAFYLCASSMTSGSLSTDTQYFGPGTRLTVL.

CDR3 DNA sequence: TGTGCCAGCAGTCAGGGACACCTATACGAGCAGTACTTC. Translating it yields CASSQGHLYEQYF. The rearrangement links TRBV28 to TRBJ2-7; possible D gene TRBD1, 6 bases. Per the germline V gene, CDR1 is MDHEN and CDR2 is SYDVKM. Trimming removed 5 bases at V and 4 bases at J, with 12 bases between. The CDR3 covers 13 residues. The variable domain in full, completed from reference TRBV28 and TRBJ2-7, reads DVKVTQSSRYLVKRTGEKVFLECVQDMDHENMFWYRQDPGLGLRLIYFSYDVKMKEKGDIPEGYSVSREKKERFSLILESASTNQTSMYLCASSQGHLYEQYFGPGTRLTVT.

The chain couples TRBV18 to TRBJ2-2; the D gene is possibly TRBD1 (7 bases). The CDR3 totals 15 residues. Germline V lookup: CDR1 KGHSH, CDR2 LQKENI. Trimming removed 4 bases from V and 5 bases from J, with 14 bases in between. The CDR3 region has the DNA TGTGCCAGCTCACGAGGACAGGAGGGAACCGGGGAGCTGTTTTTT. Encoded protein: CASSRGQEGTGELFF.

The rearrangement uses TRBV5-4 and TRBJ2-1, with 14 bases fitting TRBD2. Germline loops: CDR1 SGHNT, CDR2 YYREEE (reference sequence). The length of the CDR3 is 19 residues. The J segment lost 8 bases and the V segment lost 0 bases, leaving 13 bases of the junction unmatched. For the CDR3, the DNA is TGTGCCAGCAGCTTGGGAAAGACTAGCGGGAGGGGTAGCGGGTATGAGCAGTTCTTC. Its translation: CASSLGKTSGRGSGYEQFF.

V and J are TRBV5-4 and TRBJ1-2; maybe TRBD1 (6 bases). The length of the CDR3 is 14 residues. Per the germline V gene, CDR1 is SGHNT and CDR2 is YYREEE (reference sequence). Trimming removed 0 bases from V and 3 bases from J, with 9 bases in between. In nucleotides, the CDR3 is TGTGCCAGCAGCTTGGTAGGGGGGGACTATGGCTACACCTTC. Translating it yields CASSLVGGDYGYTF.

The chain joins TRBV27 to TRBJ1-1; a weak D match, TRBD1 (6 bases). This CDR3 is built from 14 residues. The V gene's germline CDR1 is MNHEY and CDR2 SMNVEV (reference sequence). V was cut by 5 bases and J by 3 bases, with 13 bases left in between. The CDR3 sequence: CASSLDRFDTEAFF. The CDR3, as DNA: TGTGCCAGCAGTCTAGACAGGTTTGACACTGAAGCTTTCTTT.

The DNA for the CDR3 is TGTGCCAGTAGTGGCAAAGGACAGGGGTGCGCTGAAAAACTGTTTTTT. Encoded protein: CASSGKGQGCAEKLFF. The chain joins TRBV19 to TRBJ1-4; TRBD1 aligns across 9 bases. Germline CDR1 is LNHDA and CDR2 is SQIVND (reference sequence). Unmatched junction bases numbered 11, after V lost 5 bases and J lost 7 bases. This CDR3 region has 16 residues.

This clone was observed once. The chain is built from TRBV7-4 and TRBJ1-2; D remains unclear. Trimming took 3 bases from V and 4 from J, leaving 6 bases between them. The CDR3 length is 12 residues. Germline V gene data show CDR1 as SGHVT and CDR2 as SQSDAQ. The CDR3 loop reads CASSLILYGYTF. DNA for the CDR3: TGTGCCAGCAGCTTGATACTCTATGGCTACACCTTC.

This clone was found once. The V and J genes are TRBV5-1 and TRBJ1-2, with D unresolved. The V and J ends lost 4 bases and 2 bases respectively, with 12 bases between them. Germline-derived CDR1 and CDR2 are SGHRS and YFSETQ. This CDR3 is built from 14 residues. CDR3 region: CASSPDGSNYGYTF. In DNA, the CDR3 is TGCGCCAGCAGCCCTGATGGCTCAAACTATGGCTACACCTTC.

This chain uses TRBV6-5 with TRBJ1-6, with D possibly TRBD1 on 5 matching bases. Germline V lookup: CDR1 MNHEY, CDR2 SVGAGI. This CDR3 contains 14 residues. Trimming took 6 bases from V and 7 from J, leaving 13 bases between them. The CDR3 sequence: CASRRTNRNSPLHF. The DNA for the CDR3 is TGTGCCAGCAGACGGACGAACAGGAATTCACCCCTCCACTTT.

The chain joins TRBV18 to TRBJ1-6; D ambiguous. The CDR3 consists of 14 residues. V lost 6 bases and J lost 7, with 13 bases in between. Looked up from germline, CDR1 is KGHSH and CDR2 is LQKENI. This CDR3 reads CASSSTPANSPLHF. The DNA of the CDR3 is TGTGCCAGCTCGTCGACACCCGCAAATTCACCCCTCCACTTT.

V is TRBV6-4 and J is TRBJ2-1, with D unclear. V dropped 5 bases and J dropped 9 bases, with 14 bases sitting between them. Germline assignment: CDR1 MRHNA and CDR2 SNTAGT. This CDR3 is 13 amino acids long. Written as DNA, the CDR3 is TGTGCCAGCAGTTCGGTCCTGCTGAGTGAGCAGTTCTTC. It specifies CASSSVLLSEQFF.

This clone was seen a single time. The CDR3 coding sequence is TGTGCCAGTTCTACAGGGAACCATCAGCCCCAGCATTTT. Translated: CASSTGNHQPQHF. The chain has TRBV19 and TRBJ1-5; the D gene is possibly TRBD1 (6 bases). CDR3 size: 13 residues. Germline V gene sequence: CDR1 LNHDA, CDR2 SQIVND (reference sequence). Trimming took off 8 bases at V and 5 bases at J, with 13 bases between the two ends.

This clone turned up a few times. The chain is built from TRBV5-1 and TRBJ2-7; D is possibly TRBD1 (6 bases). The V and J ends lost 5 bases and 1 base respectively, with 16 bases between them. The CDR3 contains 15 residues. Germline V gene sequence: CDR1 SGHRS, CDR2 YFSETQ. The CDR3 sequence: CASRIDRPPSYEQYF. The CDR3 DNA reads TGCGCCAGCAGGATCGACAGGCCACCTTCCTACGAGCAGTACTTC.

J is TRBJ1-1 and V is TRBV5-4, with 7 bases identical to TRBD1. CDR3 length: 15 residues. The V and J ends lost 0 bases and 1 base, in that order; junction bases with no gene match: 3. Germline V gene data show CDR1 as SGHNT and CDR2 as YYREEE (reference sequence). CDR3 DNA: TGTGCCAGCAGCTTGGAGGGGGCGCGGAACACTGAAGCTTTCTTT. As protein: CASSLEGARNTEAFF.

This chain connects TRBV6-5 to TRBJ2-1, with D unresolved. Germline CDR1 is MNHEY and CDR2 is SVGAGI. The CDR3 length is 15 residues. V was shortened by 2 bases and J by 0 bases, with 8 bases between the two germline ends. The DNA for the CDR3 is TGTGCCAGCAGTTACAGACTGCTCTCCTACAATGAGCAGTTCTTC. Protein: CASSYRLLSYNEQFF.

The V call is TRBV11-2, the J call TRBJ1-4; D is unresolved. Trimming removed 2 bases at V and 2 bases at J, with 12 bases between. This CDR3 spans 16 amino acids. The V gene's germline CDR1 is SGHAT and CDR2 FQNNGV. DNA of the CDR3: TGTGCCAGCAGCTTAATGTCGACACCCACTAATGAAAAACTGTTTTTT. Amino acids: CASSLMSTPTNEKLFF.

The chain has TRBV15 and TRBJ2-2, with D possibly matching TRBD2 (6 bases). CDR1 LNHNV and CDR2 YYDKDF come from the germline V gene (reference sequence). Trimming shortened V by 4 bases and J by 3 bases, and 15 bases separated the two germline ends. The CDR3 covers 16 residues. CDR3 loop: CATSIGGEAYTGELFF. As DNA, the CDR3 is TGTGCCACCAGCATCGGCGGGGAGGCCTACACCGGGGAGCTGTTTTTT.